Here is one T cell receptor beta chain with its context. The antigen remains undetermined. These data belong to a study of spatial heterogeneity in lung cancer. Noted time point: sample taken at primary tumor resection. Unsorted whole RNA from tumor, nontumor lung or frozen PBMC underwent sequencing. The donors were about 67 patients with non-small cell lung cancer that was early-stage and untreated. Germline assignment: CDR1 SGHRS and CDR2 YFSETQ. The V and J ends lost 0 bases and 6 bases respectively, with 10 bases between them. The CDR3 covers 13 residues. Study results and limitations: In blood, ubiquitous expanded tumor TCRs appeared more at resection than follow-up.

Each TCR cDNA molecule bore a unique molecular identifier. TCRdb reprocessed the 5' RACE reads with MiXCR, giving one entry per CDR3 protein. Among tens of thousands of distinct CDR3 sequences listed, approximately 18% were seen once. Sequencing used PBMCs, obtained at surgery. The chain links TRBV5-1 to TRBJ2-7; D gene uncertain. The TCR was taken from a male donor with early-stage non-small cell lung cancer. The CDR3 DNA is TGCGCCAGCAGCTTGGAGGTGGACGGCGAGCAGTACTTC. Its protein product is CASSLEVDGEQYF.